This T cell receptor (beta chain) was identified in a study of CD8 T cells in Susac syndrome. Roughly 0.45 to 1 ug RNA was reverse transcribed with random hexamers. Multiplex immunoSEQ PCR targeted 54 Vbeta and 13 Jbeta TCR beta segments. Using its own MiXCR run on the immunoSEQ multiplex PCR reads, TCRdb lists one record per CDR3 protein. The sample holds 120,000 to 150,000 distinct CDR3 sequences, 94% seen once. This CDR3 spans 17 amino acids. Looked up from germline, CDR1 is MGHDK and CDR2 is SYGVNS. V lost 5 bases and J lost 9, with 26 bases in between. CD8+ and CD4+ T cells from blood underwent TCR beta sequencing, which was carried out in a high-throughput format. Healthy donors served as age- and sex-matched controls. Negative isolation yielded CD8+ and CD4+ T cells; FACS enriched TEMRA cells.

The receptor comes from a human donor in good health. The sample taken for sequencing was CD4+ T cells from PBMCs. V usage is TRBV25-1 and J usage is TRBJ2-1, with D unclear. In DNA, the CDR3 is TGTGCCAGCAGTCCCACGACTGCGGAAAACCCTGTGGGTGAGCAGTTCTTC. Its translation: CASSPTTAENPVGEQFF.